This entry lists 22 T cell receptor beta chains sequenced from one sample in a study of shared clonotypes between healthy human individuals. This table comes from immunoSEQ multiplex PCR, and its TCRdb copy is limited to in-frame clones, with some not included. The sample shows about 2 million clones, approximately 94% of them seen only once. CD45RO-negative CD8 cells positively selected for CCR7 made up the naive population, which excluded terminally differentiated effector memory CD45RA+ cells. The specimen was naive CD8+ T cells sorted from blood. The receptors derive from a man younger than 35 in good health.

J is TRBJ2-2 and V is TRBV21-1; the D call of TRBD2 is as the table states it, not checked on the DNA. TRBV21-1 is tagged as a pseudogene. CDR3 length equals 17 residues. CDR3 coding DNA: TGTGCCAGCACCCCGACCCCCGAGCGGAACAACACCGGGGAGCTGTTTTTT. Amino acid sequence: CASTPTPERNNTGELFF.

The V gene is TRBV5-4, the J gene TRBJ2-7; 9 bases agree with TRBD2. The CDR3 spans 15 residues. Germline-derived CDR1 and CDR2 are SGHNT and YYREEE (reference sequence). Trimming cost V 4 bases and J 1 base; bases outside gene matches: 6. CDR3 protein: CASSGGLADSYEQYF. In DNA form, the CDR3 reads TGTGCCAGCAGCGGGGGACTAGCTGATTCCTACGAGCAGTACTTC.

The rearrangement links TRBV19 to TRBJ1-2; TRBD1 agrees at 7 bases. The CDR3 covers 14 residues. CDR1 is LNHDA and CDR2 is SQIVND in the germline V gene (reference sequence). V lost 7 bases and J lost 2; bases outside the gene matches: 7. CDR3 in amino acids: CASTLTGVNYGYTF. The CDR3 DNA is TGTGCCAGTACCCTAACAGGGGTCAACTATGGCTACACCTTC.

This sequence joins TRBV19 and TRBJ2-3; D ambiguous. Deletions cut 3 bases from V and 0 bases from J, with 13 bases between. The CDR3 is 16 residues long. From germline, CDR1 is LNHDA and CDR2 SQIVND (reference sequence). The CDR3 bases are TGTGCCAGTAGTATGTGGGCCACGGAGAGCACAGATACGCAGTATTTT. Amino acid sequence: CASSMWATESTDTQYF.

V and J are TRBV7-6 and TRBJ2-7, with TRBD2 as a possible D gene (6 bases). The CDR3 is made up of 15 amino acids. Germline V gene data show CDR1 as SGHVS and CDR2 as FNYEAQ. Trimming stripped 1 base from V and 3 bases from J, with 13 bases between. The CDR3 loop reads CASSLGGGGNYEQYF. DNA for the CDR3: TGTGCCAGCAGCTTAGGAGGCGGAGGGAACTACGAGCAGTACTTC.

The V and J genes are TRBV13 and TRBJ2-5, with 8 bases fitting TRBD1. V lost 0 bases and J lost 4; bases outside the gene matches: 10. CDR1 and CDR2 from the germline V gene are PRHDT and FYEKMQ (reference sequence). The CDR3 consists of 17 residues. The CDR3 spells CASSLGQGALIGETQYF. Written as DNA, the CDR3 is TGTGCCAGCAGCTTAGGGCAGGGGGCTCTAATAGGAGAGACCCAGTACTTC. Using reference TRBV13 and TRBJ2-5 for the parts outside the CDR3, the full variable domain is AAGVIQSPRHLIKEKRETATLKCYPIPRHDTVYWYQQGPGQDPQFLISFYEKMQSDKGSIPDRFSAQQFSDYHSELNMSSLELGDSALYFCASSLGQGALIGETQYFGPGTRLLVL.

J is TRBJ2-7 and V is TRBV7-9, with 10 bases aligning to TRBD2. The CDR3 is 15 amino acids. Trimming at V came to 5 bases and at J to 2 bases, leaving 6 bases not matched to a gene. CDR1 is SEHNR, CDR2 FQNEAQ, per germline (reference sequence). In nucleotides, the CDR3 is TGTGCCAGCAGCCCCTCTAGCGGGAGCCCCTACGAGCAGTACTTC. It translates to CASSPSSGSPYEQYF.

This chain uses TRBV4-1 with TRBJ2-7; 8 bases line up with TRBD1. Germline lookup yields CDR1 MGHRA and CDR2 YSYEKL. V lost 3 bases and J lost 7; bases outside the gene matches: 8. This CDR3 has 14 residues. CDR3 in amino acids: CASSQMTGVAEQYF. Here the CDR3 DNA reads TGCGCCAGCAGCCAGATGACAGGGGTGGCTGAGCAGTACTTC.

In its sample, this clone was seen once. This chain joins TRBV6-1 and TRBJ2-4; D is unresolved. Trimming stripped 3 bases from V and 0 bases from J, with 15 bases between. In germline, CDR1 is MNHNS, CDR2 SASEGT. The CDR3 is 17 amino acids. In nucleotides, the CDR3 is TGTGCCAGCAGTGATTTTCGGACGGACCTAGCCAAAAACATTCAGTACTTC. This codes for CASSDFRTDLAKNIQYF.

This chain joins TRBV13 and TRBJ2-2; maybe TRBD1 (5 bases). The V gene's germline CDR1 is PRHDT and CDR2 FYEKMQ (reference sequence). The V end lost 6 bases, the J end lost 1 base, and 6 bases lay between the germline ends. This CDR3 spans 13 amino acids. CDR3: CASSQGNTGELFF. CDR3 sequence (DNA): TGTGCCAGCAGTCAGGGGAACACCGGGGAGCTGTTTTTT.

In the case of this clone: Within the sample, other DNA sequences also encode this same CDR3. The gene calls are TRBV7-9 and TRBJ2-7; 11 bases agree with TRBD1. This CDR3 is built from 14 residues. V shed 3 bases and J 6 bases; nucleotides not matched to a gene: 4. In germline, CDR1 is SEHNR, CDR2 FQNEAQ (reference sequence). The CDR3: CASSLGTGGGEQYF. DNA for the CDR3: TGTGCCAGCAGCTTGGGGACAGGGGGAGGCGAGCAGTACTTC.

The rearrangement links TRBV9 to TRBJ2-5, with no clear D. The CDR3 sequence is 14 residues long. Germline V gene data show CDR1 as SGDLS and CDR2 as YYNGEE. V gave up 4 bases and J gave up 1 base, with 11 bases separating them. The CDR3 protein is CASSPRMGQETQYF. The CDR3 bases are TGTGCCAGCAGCCCCCGCATGGGCCAAGAGACCCAGTACTTC. The whole variable domain, filled in from reference TRBV9 and TRBJ2-5, reads DSGVTQTPKHLITATGQRVTLRCSPRSGDLSVYWYQQSLDQGLQFLIQYYNGEERAKGNILERFSAQQFPDLHSELNLSSLELGDSALYFCASSPRMGQETQYFGPGTRLLVL.

The chain recombines TRBV6-5 with TRBJ2-1; 8 positions match TRBD2. V dropped 2 bases and J dropped 3; count of bases not matched to a gene: 3. Per the germline V gene, CDR1 is MNHEY and CDR2 is SVGAGI. The CDR3 covers 15 residues. Here the CDR3 reads CASSYIAGNYNEQFF. CDR3 in DNA: TGTGCCAGCAGTTACATAGCGGGAAACTACAATGAGCAGTTCTTC.

The chain carries TRBV6-1 and TRBJ1-1; D is undetermined. The CDR3 sequence is 12 residues long. The germline V gene has CDR1 MNHNS and CDR2 SASEGT. The germline V and J ends were trimmed by 4 bases and 4 bases, with 7 bases remaining between them. CDR3 in DNA: TGTGCCAGCAGTGGGGCCGGCACTGAAGCTTTCTTT. Translated, it gives CASSGAGTEAFF.

The rearrangement links TRBV6-5 to TRBJ2-4, with a possible D match to TRBD2 (6 bases). Germline V lookup: CDR1 MNHEY, CDR2 SVGAGI. This CDR3 contains 13 residues. V gave up 2 bases and J gave up 5 bases, with 7 bases separating them. CDR3 residues: CASSYPGENIQYF. The CDR3 coding sequence is TGTGCCAGCAGTTACCCGGGAGAAAACATTCAGTACTTC.

The V call is TRBV2, the J call TRBJ1-4; 11 bases are shared with TRBD1. CDR1 and CDR2 (germline): SNHLY, FYNNEI. J was trimmed by 2 bases and V by 6 bases; bases with no gene match: 5. The CDR3 is 16 amino acids. The CDR3 sequence: CASSQDRGLTNEKLFF. In DNA, the CDR3 is TGTGCCAGCAGCCAGGACAGGGGGCTCACTAATGAAAAACTGTTTTTT. Looking up the rest from reference TRBV2 and TRBJ1-4 gives the full variable domain: EPEVTQTPSHQVTQMGQEVILRCVPISNHLYFYWYRQILGQKVEFLVSFYNNEISEKSEIFDDQFSVERPDGSNFTLKIRSTKLEDSAMYFCASSQDRGLTNEKLFFGSGTQLSVL.

V and J are TRBV29-1 and TRBJ2-5; D is tentatively TRBD1 or TRBD2 (5 bases each). Trimming left V 5 bases short and J 5 bases short, with 15 bases between. The CDR3 totals 13 residues. Germline V gives CDR1 SQVTM, CDR2 ANQGSEA. CDR3 region: CSVFGGSFETQYF. For the CDR3, the DNA is TGCAGCGTTTTTGGGGGTTCCTTCGAGACCCAGTACTTC.

This clone appeared a single time. V and J are TRBV14 and TRBJ2-7; TRBD1 might be the D (6 bases). Between the trimmed V and J ends, which lost 4 bases and 0 bases, there was a span of 16 bases. Germline V gene sequence: CDR1 SGHDN, CDR2 FVKESK. This CDR3 has 16 residues. In nucleotides, the CDR3 is TGTGCCAGCAGCCCCACCGAGGGGGACAACTCCTACGAGCAGTACTTC. This codes for CASSPTEGDNSYEQYF.

The J gene is TRBJ1-2, the V gene TRBV13, with a possible D match to TRBD1 (5 bases). V was shortened by 0 bases and J by 0 bases, with 14 bases between the two germline ends. Germline-derived CDR1 and CDR2 are PRHDT and FYEKMQ (reference sequence). This CDR3 is built from 17 residues. The CDR3 nucleotides read TGTGCCAGCAGCTTAGGGGCAGGGAGCATCACTAACTATGGCTACACCTTC. Translation: CASSLGAGSITNYGYTF.

Here the CDR3 DNA reads TGTGCCAGCAGTGAAGTGACAGGGGGTAATTCACCCCTCCACTTT. Protein sequence: CASSEVTGGNSPLHF. The rearrangement links TRBV2 to TRBJ1-6, with 9 bases that match TRBD1. CDR3 length: 15 amino acids. The germline V gene has CDR1 SNHLY and CDR2 FYNNEI. V shed 1 base, J shed 6 bases, and the junction held 1 base outside the gene matches.

The CDR3 reads CASSPDRLNYGYTF. In nucleotides, the CDR3 is TGCGCCAGCAGTCCGGACAGGTTAAACTATGGCTACACCTTC. V gene TRBV4-1 combines with J gene TRBJ1-2; 7 positions agree with TRBD1. Trimming at V came to 6 bases and at J to 2 bases, leaving 6 bases not matched to a gene. The CDR3 has 14 amino acids. Germline CDR1 and CDR2: MGHRA and YSYEKL.

This clone turned up a few times. In DNA form, the CDR3 reads TGTGCCAGCAGCGTCAACCGGGACACAGCTGGAAACACCATATATTTT. Encoded protein: CASSVNRDTAGNTIYF. The chain employs TRBV9 and TRBJ1-3; D is possibly TRBD1 (6 bases). The length of the CDR3 is 16 residues. CDR1 is SGDLS, CDR2 YYNGEE, per germline. The ends were cut back, 2 bases at V and 2 bases at J, with 14 bases in the middle. Combining the CDR3 with reference TRBV9 and TRBJ1-3 gives the whole variable domain DSGVTQTPKHLITATGQRVTLRCSPRSGDLSVYWYQQSLDQGLQFLIQYYNGEERAKGNILERFSAQQFPDLHSELNLSSLELGDSALYFCASSVNRDTAGNTIYFGEGSWLTVV.